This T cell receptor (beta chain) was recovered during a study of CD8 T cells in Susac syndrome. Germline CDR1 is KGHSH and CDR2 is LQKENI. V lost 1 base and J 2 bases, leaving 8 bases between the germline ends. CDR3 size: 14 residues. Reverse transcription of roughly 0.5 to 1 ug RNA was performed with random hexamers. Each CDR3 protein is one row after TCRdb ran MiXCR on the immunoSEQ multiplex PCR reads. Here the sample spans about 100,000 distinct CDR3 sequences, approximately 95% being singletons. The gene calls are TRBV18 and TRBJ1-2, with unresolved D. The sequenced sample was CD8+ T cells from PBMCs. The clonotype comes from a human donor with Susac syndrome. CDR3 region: CASSPLGGNYGYTF. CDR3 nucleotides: TGTGCCAGCTCACCACTGGGAGGGAACTATGGCTACACCTTC. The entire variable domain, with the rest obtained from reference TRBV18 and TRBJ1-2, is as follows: NAGVMQNPRHLVRRRGQEARLRCSPMKGHSHVYWYRQLPEEGLKFMVYLQKENIIDESGMPKERFSAEFPKEGPSILRIQQVVRGDSAAYFCASSPLGGNYGYTFGSGTRLTVV.